Listed below are T cell receptor beta chains from one sample, sequenced in a study of OX40 agonist ivuxolimab in advanced cancers. Using immunoSEQ multiplex PCR, the repertoire was profiled, and TCRdb retains in-frame clones only, with some absent. Of some 77,000 clones in the sample, roughly 90% were seen once. The input for sequencing was CD4+ or CD8+ T cells sorted from blood, taken in a trial of the OX40 agonist ivuxolimab. Receptor source: an adult with an advanced solid tumor such as melanoma, head and neck, liver or kidney cancer. Each CDR3 is given with its conserved first and last residue. The D gene is left open where the match is weak. Expanded clones get a size class; other rows say once, few or many, or leave the size out.

J,length,V,size,D,CDR3,DNA
TRBJ1-1,15,TRBV30,.,.,CAWSVRVGLNTEAFF,TGTGCCTGGAGTGTACGCGTAGGGCTGAACACTGAAGCTTTCTTT
TRBJ1-5,17,TRBV19,.,TRBD1,CASTSDRTSLGNQPQHF,TGTGCCAGTACCTCGGACAGGACTTCCCTTGGCAATCAGCCCCAGCATTTT
TRBJ1-2,15,TRBV7-9,.,.,CASSLVRTTKDGYTF,TGTGCCAGCAGCTTAGTCCGGACTACAAAAGATGGCTACACCTTC
TRBJ1-4,14,TRBV6-1,few,.,CASMWEPLNEKLFF,TGTGCCAGCATGTGGGAGCCTCTCAATGAAAAACTGTTTTTT
TRBJ2-5,16,TRBV5-1,.,TRBD2,CASSSWASGAGGEQYF,TGCGCCAGCAGCTCCTGGGCTAGCGGGGCCGGGGGAGAGCAGTACTTC
TRBJ1-1,15,TRBV2,.,TRBD1,CASSVEGRGDTEAFF,TGTGCCAGCAGTGTGGAGGGCAGGGGGGACACTGAAGCTTTCTTT
TRBJ2-1,12,TRBV30,.,.,CASWTGDNEQFF,TGTGCCAGTTGGACGGGAGACAATGAGCAGTTCTTC
TRBJ2-3,12,TRBV6-1,.,.,CASLGSTDTQYF,TGTGCCAGCCTCGGAAGCACAGATACGCAGTATTTT
TRBJ2-1,16,TRBV13,.,TRBD2,CASSLAGTRRAAEQFF,TGTGCCAGCAGCTTAGCCGGGACTAGGAGGGCAGCTGAGCAGTTCTTC
TRBJ1-1,13,TRBV19,.,TRBD1,CASRGQGNTEAFF,TGTGCCAGTAGAGGACAGGGGAACACTGAAGCTTTCTTT
TRBJ1-2,11,TRBV5-6,.,.,CASSFSGGYTF,TGTGCCAGCAGCTTCTCAGGGGGCTACACCTTC
TRBJ1-5,15,TRBV13,.,TRBD1,CASSTGTGLGQPQHF,TGTGCCAGCAGCACCGGGACAGGGCTCGGGCAGCCCCAGCATTTT
TRBJ1-1,14,TRBV11-2,.,.,CASSKPGTNTEAFF,TGTGCCAGCTCGAAGCCCGGAACGAACACTGAAGCTTTCTTT
TRBJ1-6,16,TRBV11-2,once,TRBD1,CASSFLQGPLGSPLHF,TGTGCCAGCAGCTTTTTACAGGGGCCGCTGGGCTCACCCCTCCACTTT
TRBJ1-2,11,TRBV9,.,.,CASEAGDGYTF,TGTGCCAGCGAGGCAGGGGATGGCTACACCTTC
TRBJ2-5,12,TRBV29-1,.,TRBD1,CSVQGDQETQYF,TGCAGCGTCCAGGGGGACCAAGAGACCCAGTACTTC
TRBJ2-7,17,TRBV5-8,.,.,CASSPGLKRDWGDEQYF,TGTGCCAGCAGCCCTGGACTAAAAAGGGATTGGGGGGACGAGCAGTACTTC
TRBJ2-2,14,TRBV4-3,.,TRBD2,CASSQGTSFGELFF,TGCGCCAGCAGCCAAGGGACTAGCTTCGGGGAGCTGTTTTTT
TRBJ2-1,15,TRBV9,.,TRBD1,CASSGQGAWYNEQFF,TGTGCCAGCAGCGGACAGGGGGCATGGTACAATGAGCAGTTCTTC
TRBJ2-1,17,TRBV2,.,TRBD2,CASSELRGTSGNNEQFF,TGTGCCAGCAGTGAGTTAAGGGGGACTAGCGGGAACAATGAGCAGTTCTTC
TRBJ2-5,13,TRBV7-6,.,.,CASSLLDQETQYF,TGTGCCAGCAGCTTATTGGACCAAGAGACCCAGTACTTC
TRBJ1-4,14,TRBV11-3,.,.,CASSRGRECEKLFF,TGTGCCAGCAGCCGTGGCAGGGAATGTGAAAAACTGTTTTTT
TRBJ1-2,12,TRBV25-1,.,.,CASSGGYYGYTF,TGTGCCAGCAGTGGAGGCTACTATGGCTACACCTTC
TRBJ2-7,13,TRBV10-2,.,TRBD1,CAIQGAGSYEQYF,TGCGCCATCCAGGGGGCCGGGTCGTACGAGCAGTACTTC
TRBJ2-1,11,TRBV20-1,.,.,CSASKGNEQFF,TGCAGTGCATCAAAGGGCAATGAGCAGTTCTTC
TRBJ2-7,15,TRBV6-5,.,TRBD2,CASSFRAGAAYEQYF,TGTGCCAGCAGTTTTCGAGCGGGGGCCGCCTACGAGCAGTACTTC
TRBJ1-2,14,TRBV29-1,.,.,CSVGGATESYGYTF,TGCAGCGTTGGGGGCGCGACGGAGAGCTATGGCTACACCTTC
TRBJ2-7,14,TRBV4-3,.,TRBD2,CASSPFGGAYEQYF,TGCGCCAGCAGCCCCTTTGGGGGGGCCTACGAGCAGTACTTC